One sample yielded the 7 T cell receptor beta chains listed below, sequenced in a study of neoadjuvant anti-PD-1 for oral cavity cancer. Clones were sequenced by immunoSEQ multiplex PCR, and TCRdb holds only the in-frame ones, with some missing. The table shows some 29,000 clones, with almost 80% occurring only once. Indicated time point: after neoadjuvant nivolumab, at surgical resection. The sample was PBMCs, taken after nivolumab (anti-PD-1) treatment. The source of these receptors is a person between 40 and 79 years old with oral cavity squamous cell carcinoma.

This clone was seen a handful of times. The chain combines TRBV6-6 with TRBJ2-1, with 8 bases identical to TRBD2. J gave up 5 bases and V 8 bases, and 11 bases lay outside the gene matches. Germline V lookup: CDR1 MNHNY, CDR2 SVGAGI (reference sequence). The CDR3 totals 15 residues. Here the CDR3 reads CASYPRGGLDNEQFF. The CDR3 DNA reads TGTGCCAGCTACCCTCGGGGGGGCCTAGACAATGAGCAGTTCTTC.

The chain has TRBV4-3 and TRBJ2-1; 7 bases line up with TRBD2. The germline V gene encodes CDR1 LGHNA and CDR2 YSLEER. V lost 0 bases to trimming and J lost 10 bases; unmatched junction nucleotides: 12. The CDR3 spans 16 residues. The CDR3 region has the DNA TGCGCCAGCAGCCAAGATCTATTCCTAGCGGAGCTCGAGCAGTTCTTC. Translation gives CASSQDLFLAELEQFF.

For the CDR3, the DNA is TGTGCCAGCAGCGTAGATGATAGCGGGGGCAAGACCCAGTACTTC. Translation: CASSVDDSGGKTQYF. The rearrangement uses TRBV9 and TRBJ2-5, with 9 nucleotides matching TRBD2. CDR1 and CDR2 (germline): SGDLS, YYNGEE. Losses at the gene ends were 0 bases for V and 6 bases for J; bases not matched to a gene: 6. CDR3 length: 15 amino acids.

This clone occurred once. The rearrangement uses TRBV11-2 and TRBJ2-3; 8 nucleotides line up with TRBD2. CDR1 and CDR2 (germline): SGHAT, FQNNGV. The CDR3 has 18 amino acids. V was clipped by 5 bases and J by 3 bases; unmatched bases: 16. CDR3 bases: TGTGCCAGCAGCCCGCTGGAAGGGACTAGAGAAGATACAGATACGCAGTATTTT. Amino acid sequence: CASSPLEGTREDTDTQYF.

This clone was found a few times. For the CDR3, the DNA is TGTGCCAGCAGCTTTACAGGGAACACTGAAGCTTTCTTT. Protein product: CASSFTGNTEAFF. The gene calls are TRBV7-8 and TRBJ1-1; TRBD1 is a possible D gene (5 bases). This CDR3 region has 13 residues. Trimming shortened V by 3 bases and J by 1 base, and 6 bases separated the two germline ends. Germline-derived CDR1 and CDR2 are SGHVS and FQNEAQ.

The genes are TRBV19 and TRBJ1-2; possible D gene TRBD1, 6 bases. This CDR3 region has 15 residues. Per germline, CDR1 LNHDA and CDR2 SQIVND (reference sequence). V lost 3 bases and J lost 4, with 15 bases in between. This chain's CDR3 is CASSIVRGKGYGYTF. CDR3 coding DNA: TGTGCCAGTAGTATCGTCAGGGGCAAGGGCTATGGCTACACCTTC. Supplemented by reference TRBV19 and TRBJ1-2, the full variable domain reads DGGITQSPKYLFRKEGQNVTLSCEQNLNHDAMYWYRQDPGQGLRLIYYSQIVNDFQKGDIAEGYSVSREKKESFPLTVTSAQKNPTAFYLCASSIVRGKGYGYTFGSGTRLTVV.

The sample holds one count of this clone. The chain carries TRBV6-6 and TRBJ1-5; TRBD1 might be the D (6 bases). V was pared by 7 bases and J by 5 bases, with 12 bases between. In germline, CDR1 is MNHNY, CDR2 SVGAGI (reference sequence). The CDR3 has 13 amino acids. The CDR3 spells CASIGGGYQPQHF. The CDR3, as DNA: TGTGCCAGCATCGGAGGGGGGTATCAGCCCCAGCATTTT.